This T cell receptor beta chain was captured by sequencing in a study of persistence of HIV-infected CD4 T cells. The immunoSEQ assay was version 4, run in survey mode. Template was genomic DNA at around 9.3 ng/uL, with up to about 1 ug used per sample. Produced via immunoSEQ multiplex PCR; TCRdb's table is partial and in-frame only. The data show about 40,000 clones, around three quarters seen once. Worth noting for this clone: The antigen is unknown.

Broader study findings: Antigen-responding cells were enriched for degenerate expanded CDR3beta sequences.

Overlapping HIV-1 Gag 15-mer peptides at roughly 1 ug per peptide per mL were used. CD40L/CD69 double-negative CD45RO-high memory CD4+ T cells were collected. Inclusion required CMV-positive serology and CD4+ counts above 400 cells/uL. This CDR3 has 14 residues. The germline V gene has CDR1 ENHRY and CDR2 SYGVKD. With 8 bases removed from V and 2 bases from J, the gap between germline ends came to 12 bases. This rearrangement joins TRBV10-3 to TRBJ2-2; tentative D call: TRBD2 (6 bases). The input for sequencing was CD4+ T cells sorted from PBMCs after approximately 20-hour stimulation, taken from a patient who received antiretroviral therapy. The receptor was isolated from an adult man with HIV who was CMV-seropositive. The CDR3 protein is CAIRSGVNTGELFF. As DNA, the CDR3 is TGTGCCATCCGGTCGGGGGTTAACACCGGGGAGCTGTTTTTT.